The T cell receptor beta chain under discussion was sequenced for a study of vaccination and CD4 T cells after COVID-19. In the study overall: Cellular stimulation was performed using overlapping spike peptides derived from SARS-CoV-2, HCoV-NL63, HCoV-OC43 and HCoV-229E.

The treatment denotes: 10-day PBMC culture with coronavirus spike peptide pools or control peptides (ViraFEST assay). As concerns this clonotype: What it binds is unknown.

The Oncomine TCR Beta short-read assay generated sequence data from the DNA of cultured CD4+ T cells. TCRdb ran MiXCR on the PCR reads and lists one entry per CDR3 protein. The sample contains over 10,000 distinct CDR3 sequences, roughly 48% of which appear only once. Trimming stripped 8 bases from V and 0 bases from J, with 17 bases between. The CDR3 is 15 amino acids. The V gene's germline CDR1 is MNHNS and CDR2 SASEGT. This clonotype originated in a human donor who had recovered from COVID-19. This chain uses TRBV6-1 with TRBJ2-7; D is perhaps TRBD2 (6 bases). The sample comprised CD4+ T cells from blood, cultured in vitro. CDR3 bases: TGTGCCAGCGACCACGGGGGTACGAGCTCCTACGAGCAGTACTTC. This gives the protein CASDHGGTSSYEQYF.